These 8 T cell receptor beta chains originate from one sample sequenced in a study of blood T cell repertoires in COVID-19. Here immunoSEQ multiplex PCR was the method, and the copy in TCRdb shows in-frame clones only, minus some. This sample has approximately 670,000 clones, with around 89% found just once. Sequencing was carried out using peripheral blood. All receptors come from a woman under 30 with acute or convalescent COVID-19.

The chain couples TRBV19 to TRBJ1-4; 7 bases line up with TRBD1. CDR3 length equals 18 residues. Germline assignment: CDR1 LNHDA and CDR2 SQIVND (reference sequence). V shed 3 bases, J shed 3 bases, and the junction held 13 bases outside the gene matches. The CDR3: CASSISVWDRGANEKLFF. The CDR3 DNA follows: TGTGCCAGTAGTATTTCCGTTTGGGACAGAGGGGCTAATGAAAAACTGTTTTTT.

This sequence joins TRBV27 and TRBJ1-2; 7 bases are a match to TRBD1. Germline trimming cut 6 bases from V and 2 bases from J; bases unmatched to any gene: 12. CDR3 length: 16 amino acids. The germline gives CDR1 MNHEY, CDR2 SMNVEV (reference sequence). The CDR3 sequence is CASSLGRGQSNYGYTF. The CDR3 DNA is TGTGCCAGCAGCCTGGGAAGGGGACAGAGCAACTATGGCTACACCTTC.

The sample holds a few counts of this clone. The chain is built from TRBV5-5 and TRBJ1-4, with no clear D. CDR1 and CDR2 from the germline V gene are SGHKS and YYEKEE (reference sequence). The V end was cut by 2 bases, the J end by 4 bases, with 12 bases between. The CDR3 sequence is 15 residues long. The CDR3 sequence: CASSFPQAVNEKLFF. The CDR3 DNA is TGTGCCAGCAGCTTCCCGCAGGCAGTTAATGAAAAACTGTTTTTT. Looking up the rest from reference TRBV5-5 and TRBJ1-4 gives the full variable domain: DAGVTQSPTHLIKTRGQQVTLRCSPISGHKSVSWYQQVLGQGPQFIFQYYEKEERGRGNFPDRFSARQFPNYSSELNVNALLLGDSALYLCASSFPQAVNEKLFFGSGTQLSVL.

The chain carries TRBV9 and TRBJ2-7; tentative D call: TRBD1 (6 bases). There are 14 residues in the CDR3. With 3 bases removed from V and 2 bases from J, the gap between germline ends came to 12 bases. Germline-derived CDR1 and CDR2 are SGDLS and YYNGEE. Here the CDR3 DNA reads TGTGCCAGCAGCGAGAGGGCAGGGGCCTACGAGCAGTACTTC. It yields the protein CASSERAGAYEQYF.

CDR3 region: CASSLAVYAGGRYEQYF. CDR3 bases: TGCGCCAGCAGCTTGGCCGTGTATGCGGGGGGGCGATACGAGCAGTACTTC. V is TRBV5-1 and J is TRBJ2-7; 9 bases are a match to TRBD2. The CDR3 has 17 residues. With V trimmed by 0 bases and J by 4 bases, 11 bases remained unmatched. Germline CDR1 reads SGHRS; CDR2 reads YFSETQ.

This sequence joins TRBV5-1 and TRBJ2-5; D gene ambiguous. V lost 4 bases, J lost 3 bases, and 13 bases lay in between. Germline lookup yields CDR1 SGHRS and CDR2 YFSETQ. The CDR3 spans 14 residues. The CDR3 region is CASSRNTAEETQYF. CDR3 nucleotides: TGCGCCAGCAGCCGAAACACCGCCGAAGAGACCCAGTACTTC. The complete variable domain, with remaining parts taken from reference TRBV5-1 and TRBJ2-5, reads KAGVTQTPRYLIKTRGQQVTLSCSPISGHRSVSWYQQTPGQGLQFLFEYFSETQRNKGNFPGRFSGRQFSNSRSEMNVSTLELGDSALYLCASSRNTAEETQYFGPGTRLLVL.

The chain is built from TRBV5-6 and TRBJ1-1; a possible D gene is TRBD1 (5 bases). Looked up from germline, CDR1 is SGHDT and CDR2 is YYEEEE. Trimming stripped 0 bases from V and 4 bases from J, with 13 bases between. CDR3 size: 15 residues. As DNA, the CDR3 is TGTGCCAGCAGCTTGGGCGCAGGGCTGGGCACTGAAGCTTTCTTT. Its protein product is CASSLGAGLGTEAFF.

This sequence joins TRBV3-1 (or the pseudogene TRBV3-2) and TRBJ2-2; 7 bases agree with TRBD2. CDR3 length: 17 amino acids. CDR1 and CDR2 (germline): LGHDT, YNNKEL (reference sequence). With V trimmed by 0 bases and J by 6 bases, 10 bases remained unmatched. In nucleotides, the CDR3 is TGTGCCAGCAGCCAAGACGCGCCGGGAGGTGGATCCGGGGAGCTGTTTTTT. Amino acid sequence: CASSQDAPGGGSGELFF.